This entry features one TCR beta chain sequence. Its matching antigen is unknown. At one end, the junction sequence differs from germline, possibly due to a read error. Germline-derived CDR1 and CDR2 are MNHNY and SVGAGI (reference sequence). This CDR3 is built from 16 residues. Three rounds of nested PCR, following a modified ARM-PCR protocol, produced the TCRbeta library. A single record per CDR3 protein comes from TCRdb applying MiXCR to the multiplex PCR reads. The data show tens of thousands of distinct CDR3 sequences, 55% to 70% seen once. RNA was extracted from bulk tissue without any cell sorting. Donors were chemotherapy-naive, newly diagnosed lung cancer surgical patients in China, August–late 2014. The source of the sample is a study of tumor and adjacent non-tumor tissue in lung cancer. For the study at large: Histology: 12 adenocarcinoma, a couple of squamous cell carcinoma, 1 small cell lung cancer.

General study findings and limits: TCR diversity was significantly greater in tumor than normal lung tissue. Normal lung showed higher cumulative top 100 clone frequency than tumor.

This TCR was sampled from a man between 45 and 60 years old with non-small cell lung cancer. Sequenced: lung tumor tissue. The chain joins TRBV6-6 to TRBJ2-7, with TRBD2 matching over 7 bases. The CDR3 is CASSYLRTGGGYEQYF. CDR3 sequence (DNA): TGCGCCAGCAGTTACTTGAGGACTGGGGGAGGGTACGAGCAATACTTC.